Detailed here is one TCR beta chain. V was shortened by 0 bases and J by 5 bases, with 7 bases between the two germline ends. CDR3 length equals 13 residues. The germline V gene encodes CDR1 SGHVS and CDR2 FNYEAQ. The sample comes from a study of shared clonotypes between healthy human individuals. Across the study: Donors had three CD4 naive, three CD4 memory, two CD8 naive and one CD8 memory plate apiece.

TCRdb's table, derived via immunoSEQ multiplex PCR, lists solely in-frame clones and lacks some. The top ten clones hold around 0.13% of a sample with roughly 2 million clones, approximately 96% of them seen once. Sequencing was performed on naive CD4+ T cells sorted from blood. Subset given: CD45RA+ positively selected. J is TRBJ2-5 and V is TRBV7-6, with no clear D. This TCR was sampled from a man in his late teens or twenties in good health. CDR3 nucleotide sequence: TGTGCCAGCAGCTTAGCCCGTTGGGAGACCCAGTACTTC. It yields the protein CASSLARWETQYF.